This TCR beta chain was documented in a study of cytomegalovirus exposure and HLA in healthy donors. General study findings and limits: According to a subsequent analysis, TCR clusters from the first cohort were inclined to appear together in the 130 or so validation repertoires.

This CDR3 is 15 amino acids long. Germline CDR1 is MRHNA and CDR2 is SNTAGT. V lost 4 bases and J lost 4; bases outside the gene matches: 6. This clone was observed once. Its specificity is not known. Method: immunoSEQ multiplex PCR; TCRdb's copy keeps in-frame clones and lacks some. The sample consists of hundreds of thousands of clones, about nine tenths of them appearing once. This receptor was identified in a woman aged 18-35 years in good health and CMV-seronegative. The sample comprised PBMCs. The chain uses TRBV6-4 and TRBJ2-1; 8 bases are shared with TRBD1. In DNA form, the CDR3 reads TGTGCCAGCAGTGCCGGGACAGGATCTTACAATGAGCAGTTCTTC. Amino acids: CASSAGTGSYNEQFF.